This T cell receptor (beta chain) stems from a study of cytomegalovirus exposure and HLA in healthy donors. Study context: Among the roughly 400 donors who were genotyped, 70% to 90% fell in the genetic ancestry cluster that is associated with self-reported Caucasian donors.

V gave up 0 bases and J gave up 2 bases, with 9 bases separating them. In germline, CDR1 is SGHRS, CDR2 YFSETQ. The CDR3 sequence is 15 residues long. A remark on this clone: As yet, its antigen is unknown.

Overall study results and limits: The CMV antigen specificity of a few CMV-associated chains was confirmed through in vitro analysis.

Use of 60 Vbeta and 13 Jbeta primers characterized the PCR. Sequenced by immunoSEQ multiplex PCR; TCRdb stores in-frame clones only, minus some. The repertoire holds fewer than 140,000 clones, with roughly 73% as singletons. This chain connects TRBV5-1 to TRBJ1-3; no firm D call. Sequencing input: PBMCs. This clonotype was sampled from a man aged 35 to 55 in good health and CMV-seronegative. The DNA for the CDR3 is TGCGCCAGCAGCTTGGACAATCACGCTGGAAACACCATATATTTT. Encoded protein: CASSLDNHAGNTIYF.